Below, 25 T cell receptor beta chains from the same sample are listed, as sequenced in a study of cytomegalovirus exposure and HLA in healthy donors. Produced via immunoSEQ multiplex PCR; TCRdb's table is partial and in-frame only. The sample has roughly 63,000 clones, roughly nine tenths seen once. The sample consisted of PBMCs. These receptors all come from a young woman in good health and CMV-seronegative.

The chain joins TRBV7-2 to TRBJ2-5; 10 nucleotides match TRBD2. The CDR3 runs to 15 residues. CDR1 SGHTA and CDR2 FQGNSA come from the germline V gene. V shed 3 bases, J shed 1 base, and the junction held 2 bases outside the gene matches. DNA for the CDR3: TGTGCCAGCAGCTTTTTAGCGGGGGGCCAAGAGACCCAGTACTTC. This encodes CASSFLAGGQETQYF. Combining the CDR3 with reference TRBV7-2 and TRBJ2-5 gives the whole variable domain GAGVSQSPSNKVTEKGKDVELRCDPISGHTALYWYRQSLGQGLEFLIYFQGNSAPDKSGLPSDRFSAERTGGSVSTLTIQRTQQEDSAVYLCASSFLAGGQETQYFGPGTRLLVL.

J is TRBJ1-1 and V is TRBV6-5; 10 nucleotides agree with TRBD1. This CDR3 is built from 16 residues. Per the germline V gene, CDR1 is MNHEY and CDR2 is SVGAGI. J was trimmed by 3 bases and V by 1 base; bases with no gene match: 5. The CDR3 loop is CASSYWTGGQDTEAFF. The CDR3 bases are TGTGCCAGCAGTTACTGGACAGGGGGGCAGGACACTGAAGCTTTCTTT.

V gene TRBV12-5 combines with J gene TRBJ2-2, with 7 positions matching TRBD1. Germline CDR1 and CDR2: LGHNT and FRNRAP. The CDR3 spans 14 residues. V shed 2 bases and J 6 bases; nucleotides not matched to a gene: 3. The CDR3 region has the DNA TGTGCTAGTGGTTTGCAGGGGGTGGCCGGGGAGCTGTTTTTT. Amino acid sequence: CASGLQGVAGELFF.

This chain links TRBV5-1 with TRBJ2-2, with TRBD2 matching over 7 bases. Looked up from germline, CDR1 is SGHRS and CDR2 is YFSETQ. This CDR3 is built from 16 residues. J was trimmed by 2 bases and V by 0 bases; bases with no gene match: 4. The CDR3 DNA reads as TGCGCCAGCAGCTTGGGCCCGGGGGGTAACACCGGGGAGCTGTTTTTT. Protein: CASSLGPGGNTGELFF.

The V and J genes are TRBV18 and TRBJ1-2; TRBD1 might be the D (6 bases). The CDR3 is 17 residues long. Deletions cut 3 bases from V and 4 bases from J, with 21 bases between. Germline values: CDR1 KGHSH, CDR2 LQKENI. The CDR3 loop is CASSPYSGTTGGYGYTF. The CDR3 bases are TGTGCCAGCTCACCCTATTCGGGGACAACGGGCGGCTATGGCTACACCTTC.

The V gene is TRBV28, the J gene TRBJ2-3, with a tentative D call TRBD1 (6 bases). V lost 8 bases to trimming and J lost 0 bases, with 12 bases between them. The V gene's germline CDR1 is MDHEN and CDR2 SYDVKM. CDR3 size: 14 residues. CDR3 coding DNA: TGTGCCAGCCAGTTTCAGGGGAGCACAGATACGCAGTATTTT. Residues: CASQFQGSTDTQYF.

The chain employs TRBV6-5 and TRBJ2-1, with 8 bases fitting TRBD1. The length of the CDR3 is 14 residues. Germline V gene sequence: CDR1 MNHEY, CDR2 SVGAGI. V shed 8 bases, J shed 7 bases, and the junction held 10 bases outside the gene matches. The CDR3 sequence: CASGLTGGRNEQFF. The CDR3 nucleotides are TGTGCCAGCGGCTTAACAGGGGGAAGAAATGAGCAGTTCTTC.

The V and J genes are TRBV10-3 and TRBJ2-1; D is possibly TRBD2 (6 bases). Looked up from germline, CDR1 is ENHRY and CDR2 is SYGVKD. V dropped 2 bases and J dropped 6 bases, with 14 bases sitting between them. The CDR3 sequence is 15 residues long. CDR3 bases: TGTGCCATCAGTGAGGGCGGGGCTTTAGGCAATGAGCAGTTCTTC. This gives the protein CAISEGGALGNEQFF.

The chain couples TRBV19 to TRBJ1-2, with a weak D call TRBD1 (5 bases). V shed 6 bases and J shed 2 bases, with 19 bases lying between them. CDR3 length: 16 amino acids. Germline V lookup: CDR1 LNHDA, CDR2 SQIVND (reference sequence). CDR3 sequence (DNA): TGTGCCAGTAGCCATAGGGTCAGGGATCCAAACTATGGCTACACCTTC. Its protein is CASSHRVRDPNYGYTF.

This chain joins TRBV6-6 and TRBJ2-7; possible D gene TRBD1, 7 bases. This CDR3 has 15 amino acids. Per germline, CDR1 MNHNY and CDR2 SVGAGI (reference sequence). Trimming shortened V by 10 bases and J by 4 bases, and 23 bases separated the two germline ends. The CDR3 region has the DNA TGTGCCACCTCCCCGGAGGGGGCGCGTATATACGAGCAGTACTTC. This codes for CATSPEGARIYEQYF.

The chain combines TRBV9 with TRBJ1-3, with D maybe TRBD1 (6 bases). The ends were cut back, 3 bases at V and 0 bases at J, with 19 bases in the middle. Germline assignment: CDR1 SGDLS and CDR2 YYNGEE. The CDR3 totals 18 residues. The CDR3, as DNA: TGTGCCAGCAGCGCAACCGGGACACGGGACCCCTCTGGAAACACCATATATTTT. It yields the protein CASSATGTRDPSGNTIYF.

This clone occurred once. This chain uses TRBV30 with TRBJ1-1; 9 nucleotides agree with TRBD1. In germline, CDR1 is GTSNPN, CDR2 SVGIG (reference sequence). V shed 0 bases and J 6 bases; nucleotides not matched to a gene: 8. The CDR3 is 15 residues long. CDR3 in DNA: TGTGCCTGGAGTGTAGGGGGACAGGGTCTTGCTGAAGCTTTCTTT. As protein: CAWSVGGQGLAEAFF.

This clone was counted a single time. The chain is built from TRBV4-1 and TRBJ2-5, with 9 bases identical to TRBD2. V gave up 4 bases and J gave up 5 bases; unmatched junction bases: 11. The CDR3 spans 16 residues. Per germline, CDR1 MGHRA and CDR2 YSYEKL. CDR3 residues: CASSRNSGSLSETQYF. The CDR3 DNA follows: TGCGCCAGCAGCCGGAATAGCGGGAGTTTAAGTGAGACCCAGTACTTC.

Only a few counts were recorded for this clone. This rearrangement joins TRBV18 to TRBJ2-3; TRBD1 agrees at 8 bases. The germline V gene encodes CDR1 KGHSH and CDR2 LQKENI. CDR3 length: 15 amino acids. V gave up 3 bases and J gave up 0 bases; unmatched junction bases: 2. Here the CDR3 DNA reads TGTGCCAGCTCACCCCGGACAGGGAGCACAGATACGCAGTATTTT. Amino acids: CASSPRTGSTDTQYF.

The chain uses TRBV4-1 and TRBJ1-3; no reliable D call. The CDR3 consists of 16 residues. V lost 0 bases to trimming and J lost 0 bases, with 9 bases between them. Germline CDR1 and CDR2: MGHRA and YSYEKL. CDR3 region: CASSQEATNSGNTIYF. CDR3 nucleotide sequence: TGCGCCAGCAGCCAAGAGGCCACCAACTCTGGAAACACCATATATTTT.

This clone was recorded only once. The V and J genes are TRBV7-2 and TRBJ1-1; D is perhaps TRBD1 (6 bases). The V end was cut by 3 bases, the J end by 6 bases, with 14 bases between. From germline, CDR1 is SGHTA and CDR2 FQGNSA. The CDR3 sequence is 14 residues long. The CDR3 loop is CASSFVQGRSEAFF. Here the CDR3 DNA reads TGTGCCAGCAGCTTCGTACAGGGTCGCTCTGAAGCTTTCTTT. The whole variable domain, filled in from reference TRBV7-2 and TRBJ1-1, reads GAGVSQSPSNKVTEKGKDVELRCDPISGHTALYWYRQSLGQGLEFLIYFQGNSAPDKSGLPSDRFSAERTGGSVSTLTIQRTQQEDSAVYLCASSFVQGRSEAFFGQGTRLTVV.

The chain links TRBV6-1 to TRBJ1-4; TRBD1 might be the D (5 bases). In germline, CDR1 is MNHNS, CDR2 SASEGT. V was cut by 8 bases and J by 5 bases, with 15 bases left in between. This CDR3 is built from 14 residues. CDR3: CASPPPGGNEKLFF. CDR3 in DNA: TGTGCCAGCCCGCCCCCCGGGGGAAATGAAAAACTGTTTTTT.

The gene calls are TRBV21-1 and TRBJ2-7; the table's D call TRBD2 went unverified against the DNA. TRBV21-1 is tagged as a pseudogene. The CDR3 is 15 amino acids. In DNA form, the CDR3 reads TGTGCCAGCAGCAAAGGTTGCGGGAGAGCGGTCGAGCAGTACTTC. It yields the protein CASSKGCGRAVEQYF.

This clone has only one observation. The conserved closing phenylalanine or tryptophan is absent in this CDR3, likely reflecting a read error. The DNA is left out, because the CDR3 cannot be placed on it with certainty; the CDR3 is given as TCRdb lists it. The V and J genes are TRBV14 and TRBJ1-2; TRBD1 reflects the table's D call only, with no check against the DNA. The CDR3 extends over 9 residues, inclusive of both ends. Germline assignment: CDR1 SGHDN and CDR2 FVKESK. The CDR3 sequence is CASSPDRES.

This clone was seen once. The chain's CDR3 is CASSSPGWGQGANEQFF. In DNA, the CDR3 is TGTGCCAGCAGTTCACCGGGGTGGGGACAGGGAGCAAATGAGCAGTTCTTC. The V gene is TRBV28, the J gene TRBJ2-1; 9 bases match TRBD1. The length of the CDR3 is 17 residues. Per germline, CDR1 MDHEN and CDR2 SYDVKM. Trimming cost V 4 bases and J 7 bases; bases outside gene matches: 14.

V and J are TRBV7-2 and TRBJ2-1; a possible D gene is TRBD2 (5 bases). Germline V gene data show CDR1 as SGHTA and CDR2 as FQGNSA. The V gene lost 3 bases and the J gene lost 6 bases, with 12 bases spanning the gap. This CDR3 comprises 14 residues. The CDR3 loop is CASSFLLAGNEQFF. DNA of the CDR3: TGTGCCAGCAGCTTTCTGCTAGCAGGCAATGAGCAGTTCTTC. Based on the CDR3 plus reference TRBV7-2 and TRBJ2-1, the full variable domain is GAGVSQSPSNKVTEKGKDVELRCDPISGHTALYWYRQSLGQGLEFLIYFQGNSAPDKSGLPSDRFSAERTGGSVSTLTIQRTQQEDSAVYLCASSFLLAGNEQFFGPGTRLTVL.

For the CDR3, the DNA is TGTGCCAGCAGCAAACTCCCGGGACAGACTAACTATGGCTACACCTTC. Amino acids: CASSKLPGQTNYGYTF. The chain uses TRBV14 and TRBJ1-2; 7 bases match TRBD1. From germline, CDR1 is SGHDN and CDR2 FVKESK. The V and J ends lost 5 bases and 0 bases, in that order; junction bases with no gene match: 9. This CDR3 region has 16 residues. The full variable domain, in which reference TRBV14 and TRBJ1-2 provide the parts outside the CDR3, is EAGVTQFPSHSVIEKGQTVTLRCDPISGHDNLYWYRRVMGKEIKFLLHFVKESKQDESGMPNNRFLAERTGGTYSTLKVQPAELEDSGVYFCASSKLPGQTNYGYTFGSGTRLTVV.

The chain recombines TRBV7-2 with TRBJ2-1, with D possibly being TRBD2 (6 bases). CDR1 SGHTA and CDR2 FQGNSA come from the germline V gene. This CDR3 is built from 15 residues. The ends were cut back, 5 bases at V and 4 bases at J, with 15 bases in the middle. The CDR3 loop reads CASSLMASAYNEQFF. DNA for the CDR3: TGTGCCAGCAGCCTAATGGCTAGCGCGTACAATGAGCAGTTCTTC. The whole variable domain, filled in from reference TRBV7-2 and TRBJ2-1, reads GAGVSQSPSNKVTEKGKDVELRCDPISGHTALYWYRQSLGQGLEFLIYFQGNSAPDKSGLPSDRFSAERTGGSVSTLTIQRTQQEDSAVYLCASSLMASAYNEQFFGPGTRLTVL.

The chain recombines TRBV5-1 with TRBJ2-7, with 9 nucleotides matching TRBD1. This CDR3 comprises 14 residues. CDR1 and CDR2 from the germline V gene are SGHRS and YFSETQ. V was clipped by 4 bases and J by 2 bases; unmatched bases: 4. The CDR3 DNA reads TGCGCCAGCAGCCCAGGGACAGGGCCCTACGAGCAGTACTTC. It yields the protein CASSPGTGPYEQYF.

This sequence joins TRBV29-1 and TRBJ2-5; 10 positions agree with TRBD1. Germline V gene data show CDR1 as SQVTM and CDR2 as ANQGSEA. J gave up 4 bases and V 4 bases, and 3 bases lay outside the gene matches. The CDR3 spans 13 residues. The CDR3 DNA reads TGCAGCGTTGGACAGGGGGCCGCAGAGACCCAGTACTTC. It yields the protein CSVGQGAAETQYF. Based on the CDR3 plus reference TRBV29-1 and TRBJ2-5, the full variable domain is SAVISQKPSRDICQRGTSLTIQCQVDSQVTMMFWYRQQPGQSLTLIATANQGSEATYESGFVIDKFPISRPNLTFSTLTVSNMSPEDSSIYLCSVGQGAAETQYFGPGTRLLVL.